Below are 21 T cell receptor beta chains sequenced from a single sample in a study of CD8+CD57+ T cells in acquired aplastic anemia. TCR beta VDJ and CDR3 profiling used genomic DNA as template. TCRdb ran MiXCR on the reads and lists one entry per CDR3 protein. Of about 150,000 distinct CDR3 sequences detected, about half appear once; the ten largest clones hold 2.5% to 4%. All patients picked for sequencing had shown, by flow cytometry, an expansion of CD8+CD57+ cells. Sequenced: sorted CD4+, CD8+, or CD8+CD57+ T cells (not recorded which) from PBMCs. These receptors all stem from a human donor with aplastic anemia.

The J gene is TRBJ1-1, the V gene TRBV29-1, with 7 bases matching TRBD1. The CDR3 is made up of 13 amino acids. The J segment lost 8 bases and the V segment lost 6 bases, leaving 12 bases of the junction unmatched. Per the germline V gene, CDR1 is SQVTM and CDR2 is ANQGSEA. CDR3 protein: CSVDRQGGIEAFF. Here the CDR3 DNA reads TGCAGCGTCGACCGACAGGGAGGAATAGAAGCTTTCTTT. Using reference TRBV29-1 and TRBJ1-1 for the parts outside the CDR3, the full variable domain is SAVISQKPSRDICQRGTSLTIQCQVDSQVTMMFWYRQQPGQSLTLIATANQGSEATYESGFVIDKFPISRPNLTFSTLTVSNMSPEDSSIYLCSVDRQGGIEAFFGQGTRLTVV.

This clonotype has at least ten counts. This chain uses TRBV7-3 with TRBJ1-1, with D maybe TRBD1 (5 bases). This CDR3 is 13 amino acids long. Per germline, CDR1 SGHTA and CDR2 FQGTGA. The germline V and J ends were trimmed by 8 bases and 4 bases, with 14 bases remaining between them. CDR3 coding DNA: TGTGCCAGCGGCGGGGGTGGGATCACTGAAGCTTTCTTT. Its translation is CASGGGGITEAFF.

This clonotype was observed a few times. The junction shows a germline mismatch at one end, possibly a read error. The J gene is TRBJ1-5, the V gene TRBV5-5; 7 positions match TRBD1. CDR1 SGHKS and CDR2 YYEKEE come from the germline V gene (reference sequence). This CDR3 has 15 amino acids. Here the CDR3 reads CTSSSQGLGNQPQHF. CDR3 DNA: TGTACCAGCAGCTCACAGGGGTTGGGCAATCAGCCCCAGCATTTT.

This clonotype came up many times. This chain uses TRBV19 with TRBJ1-5; TRBD1 might be the D (6 bases). With 1 base removed from V and 6 bases from J, the gap between germline ends came to 13 bases. Germline CDR1 LNHDA, CDR2 SQIVND (reference sequence). This CDR3 has 15 amino acids. This CDR3 is CASSIAGGAAQPQHF. CDR3 DNA: TGTGCCAGTAGTATAGCTGGGGGCGCGGCTCAGCCCCAGCATTTT.

V usage is TRBV25-1 and J usage is TRBJ1-1; D not resolved. From germline, CDR1 is MGHDK and CDR2 SYGVNS. This CDR3 has 14 residues. The ends were cut back, 4 bases at V and 2 bases at J, with 11 bases in the middle. In DNA, the CDR3 is TGTGCCAGCAGTGTGGCGGGGAGTAACACTGAAGCTTTCTTT. Protein: CASSVAGSNTEAFF.

This chain links TRBV10-3 with TRBJ1-4; D gene uncertain. Germline assignment: CDR1 ENHRY and CDR2 SYGVKD. CDR3 length equals 14 residues. V was trimmed by 6 bases and J by 3 bases, leaving 11 bases between them. The CDR3 DNA reads TGTGCCATCAGAGAGGCAGCTGCTAATGAAAAACTGTTTTTT. It specifies CAIREAAANEKLFF.

The chain has TRBV24-1 and TRBJ2-2; the D is unclear. This CDR3 contains 9 residues. Germline V CDR1 and CDR2: KGHDR, SFDVKD. CDR3 amino acids: CAQSGELFF. Written as DNA, the CDR3 is TGTGCACAATCCGGGGAGCTGTTTTTT.

A few counts support this clonotype. This chain joins TRBV18 and TRBJ2-2, with D perhaps TRBD1 (6 bases). The CDR3 runs 15 residues. CDR1 is KGHSH, CDR2 LQKENI, per germline. Deletions cut 2 bases from V and 7 bases from J, with 14 bases between. The CDR3 DNA reads as TGTGCCAGCTCACCAACAGGGTTCGAGATCGGGGAGCTGTTTTTT. Translation: CASSPTGFEIGELFF.

The chain joins TRBV3-1 to TRBJ1-3, with D uncertain. Trimming cost V 0 bases and J 4 bases, with 7 bases left between them. Germline values: CDR1 LGHDT, CDR2 YNNKEL (reference sequence). This CDR3 region has 14 residues. The CDR3 sequence: CASSQDWKGNTIYF. CDR3 in DNA: TGTGCCAGCAGCCAAGATTGGAAGGGAAACACCATATATTTT.

This clonotype was detected a few times. The chain couples TRBV18 to TRBJ2-1; D gene unclear. The ends were cut back, 1 base at V and 6 bases at J, with 4 bases in the middle. This CDR3 contains 12 residues. Germline loops: CDR1 KGHSH, CDR2 LQKENI. CDR3 amino acids: CASSPQSNEQFF. The CDR3 nucleotides read TGTGCCAGCTCACCACAGTCCAATGAGCAGTTCTTC.

Comments on this clonotype: Sequence at one end of the junction differs from germline and may be a read error. CDR3 region: CASSEGQVGEKLLF. The CDR3 coding sequence is TGTGCCAGCAGTGAAGGGCAGGTCGGGGAAAAACTGCTTTTT. V and J are TRBV25-1 and TRBJ1-4, with no clear D. The CDR3 length is 14 residues. Looked up from germline, CDR1 is MGHDK and CDR2 is SYGVNS.

Regarding this clonotype: The junction shows a germline mismatch at one end, possibly a read error. The chain employs TRBV5-6 and TRBJ1-4, with 10 bases aligning to TRBD1. The CDR3 spans 16 residues. The germline V gene encodes CDR1 SGHDT and CDR2 YYEEEE. DNA for the CDR3: TGTGCCAGCAGCTTGGCCCCGGGACAGGGGTCGGAAAAACCGTTTTTT. Translation: CASSLAPGQGSEKPFF.

This clonotype was seen at least ten times. The chain carries TRBV5-4 and TRBJ2-2; a weak D match, TRBD1 (5 bases). This CDR3 has 15 amino acids. Trimming removed 4 bases at V and 0 bases at J, with 10 bases between. Germline-derived CDR1 and CDR2 are SGHNT and YYREEE (reference sequence). For the CDR3, the DNA is TGTGCCAGCAGCCCAGGGCGCGCGAACACCGGGGAGCTGTTTTTT. It translates to CASSPGRANTGELFF. The full variable domain, its missing parts supplied by reference TRBV5-4 and TRBJ2-2, is ETGVTQSPTHLIKTRGQQVTLRCSSQSGHNTVSWYQQALGQGPQFIFQYYREEENGRGNFPPRFSGLQFPNYSSELNVNALELDDSALYLCASSPGRANTGELFFGEGSRLTVL.

The chain has TRBV14 and TRBJ1-2; 7 nucleotides line up with TRBD1. Germline V gene lookup returns CDR1 SGHDN and CDR2 FVKESK. With V trimmed by 4 bases and J by 2 bases, 7 bases remained unmatched. This CDR3 comprises 15 residues. CDR3 coding DNA: TGTGCCAGCAGCCCACCGGGACAGAAAAACTATGGCTACACCTTC. It encodes CASSPPGQKNYGYTF.

Concerning this clonotype: This may be a read error: a much more frequent sequence differs by one nucleotide. It is likely a read error, because the conserved phenylalanine at the end of the CDR3 is missing. V and J are TRBV5-5 and TRBJ1-3; no definite D call. With 1 base removed from V and 3 bases from J, the gap between germline ends came to 14 bases. The length of the CDR3 is 16 residues. Germline-derived CDR1 and CDR2 are SGHKS and YYEKEE (reference sequence). For the CDR3, the DNA is TGTGCCAGCAGCTTGTCGCCAAGGACGGGTGGAAACACCATATATCTT. It specifies CASSLSPRTGGNTIYL.

This chain uses TRBV11-1 with TRBJ1-2, with 9 bases aligning to TRBD1. Per the germline V gene, CDR1 is SGHAT and CDR2 is FQDESV (reference sequence). Trimming cost V 5 bases and J 2 bases; bases outside gene matches: 9. This CDR3 has 16 residues. Here the CDR3 reads CASSTWRTGANYGYTF. In DNA form, the CDR3 reads TGTGCCAGCAGCACCTGGAGGACAGGGGCGAACTATGGCTACACCTTC.

This chain links TRBV10-1 with TRBJ2-3, with a possible D match to TRBD1 (6 bases). CDR1 is WNHNN and CDR2 is SYGVQD in the germline V gene (reference sequence). The CDR3 extends over 13 amino acids. Trimming pared 4 bases from V and 6 bases from J, leaving 11 bases between. The CDR3: CASSAAGVDTQYF. DNA for the CDR3: TGCGCCAGCAGTGCGGCAGGGGTTGATACGCAGTATTTT.

V usage is TRBV10-3 and J usage is TRBJ1-1, with D uncertain. The CDR3 consists of 12 residues. Germline loops: CDR1 ENHRY, CDR2 SYGVKD. Trimming took 11 bases from V and 4 from J, leaving 14 bases between them. The CDR3: CAVKREGTEAFF. The CDR3 nucleotides are TGTGCCGTAAAGCGGGAGGGCACTGAAGCTTTCTTT.

This clonotype was seen at least ten times. The chain uses TRBV7-8 and TRBJ2-3; no reliable D call. Looked up from germline, CDR1 is SGHVS and CDR2 is FQNEAQ. Trimming took off 0 bases at V and 0 bases at J, with 7 bases between the two ends. The CDR3 spans 15 residues. As DNA, the CDR3 is TGTGCCAGCAGCTTAGCGCACTTGAGCACAGATACGCAGTATTTT. This codes for CASSLAHLSTDTQYF.

This clonotype showed up many times. DNA for the CDR3: TGTGCCAGCAGCCCGACAGGGGCCGAGGGTTCACCCCTCCACTTT. This gives the protein CASSPTGAEGSPLHF. This rearrangement joins TRBV3-1 to TRBJ1-6, with 8 nucleotides matching TRBD1. CDR1 LGHDT and CDR2 YNNKEL come from the germline V gene (reference sequence). This CDR3 contains 15 residues. The ends lost 4 bases at V and 9 bases at J; junction bases unmatched: 8.

This clonotype was seen only a few times. Being one base from a much bigger clone, this may be a read error. The CDR3 sequence: CASSLDGGGAYEQYV. DNA of the CDR3: TGTGCCAGCAGCTTGGACGGTGGGGGGGCCTACGAGCAGTACGTC. V usage is TRBV5-5 and J usage is TRBJ2-7, with 7 positions matching TRBD2. CDR3 length equals 15 residues. CDR1 is SGHKS, CDR2 YYEKEE, per germline (reference sequence). Trimming removed 0 bases from V and 2 bases from J; junction bases left unmatched: 5.